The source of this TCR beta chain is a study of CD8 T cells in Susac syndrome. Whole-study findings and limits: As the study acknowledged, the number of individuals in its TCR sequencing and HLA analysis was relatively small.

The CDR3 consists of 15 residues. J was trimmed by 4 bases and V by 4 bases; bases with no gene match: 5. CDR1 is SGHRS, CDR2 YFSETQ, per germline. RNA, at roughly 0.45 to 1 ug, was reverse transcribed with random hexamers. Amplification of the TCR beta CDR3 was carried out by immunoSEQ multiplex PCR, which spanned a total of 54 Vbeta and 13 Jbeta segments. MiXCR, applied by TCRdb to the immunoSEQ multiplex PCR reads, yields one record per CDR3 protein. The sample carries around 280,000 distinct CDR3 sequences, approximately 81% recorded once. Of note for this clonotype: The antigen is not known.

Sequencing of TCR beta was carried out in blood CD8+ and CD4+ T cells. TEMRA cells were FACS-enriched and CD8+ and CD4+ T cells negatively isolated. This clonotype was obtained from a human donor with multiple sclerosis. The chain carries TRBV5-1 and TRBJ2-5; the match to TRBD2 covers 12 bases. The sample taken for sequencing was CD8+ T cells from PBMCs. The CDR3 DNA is TGCGCCAGCAGCCTCCAGGGACTAGCGGGAGAGACCCAGTACTTC. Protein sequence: CASSLQGLAGETQYF.